The clone carrying this T cell receptor (beta chain) was found a few times. Antigen unknown. The germline V and J ends were trimmed by 11 bases and 2 bases, with 16 bases remaining between them. Germline V gives CDR1 MNHNY, CDR2 SVGAGI (reference sequence). This CDR3 has 13 residues. The data are from a study of T cells in Graves' hyperthyroidism and ophthalmopathy. Study observations and caveats: It was a median around seven months before onset that the model predicted ophthalmopathy.

RNA transcripts were the template for amplifying TCR beta CDR3 regions. The study used the HTBI primer set for a first-round RT-PCR of the TCR CDR3. One entry per CDR3 protein, called by TCRdb with MiXCR from the multiplex PCR reads. The sample comprises around 720,000 distinct CDR3 sequences, over 35% of which are singletons, and around 30% rests with the top ten. Sequenced input: blood. This chain links TRBV6-6 with TRBJ2-7; TRBD2 might be the D (5 bases). The source is a woman in her 40s with Graves' hyperthyroidism. The CDR3 nucleotides are TGTGCCGGCTCGGAGGCAAGAACCTACGAGCAGTACTTC. Residues: CAGSEARTYEQYF.